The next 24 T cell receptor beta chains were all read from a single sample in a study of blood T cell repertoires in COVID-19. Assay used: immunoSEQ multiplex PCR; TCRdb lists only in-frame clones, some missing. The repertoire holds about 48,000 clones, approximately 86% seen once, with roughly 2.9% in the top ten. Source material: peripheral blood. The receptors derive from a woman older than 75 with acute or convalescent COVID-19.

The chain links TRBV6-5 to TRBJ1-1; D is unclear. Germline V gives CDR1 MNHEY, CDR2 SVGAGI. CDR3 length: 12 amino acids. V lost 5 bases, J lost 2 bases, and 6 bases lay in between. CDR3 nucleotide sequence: TGTGCCAGCAGTACAGTAAACACTGAAGCTTTCTTT. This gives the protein CASSTVNTEAFF.

CDR3 coding DNA: TGTGCCAGCAGTTACTCGACAGGCAGGGGACGAGAGACCCAGTACTTC. It specifies CASSYSTGRGRETQYF. The rearrangement joins TRBV6-2 or TRBV6-3 to TRBJ2-5, with TRBD1 as a possible D gene (6 bases). With 0 bases removed from V and 4 bases from J, the gap between germline ends came to 15 bases. Germline values: CDR1 MNHEY, CDR2 SVGEGT. The CDR3 covers 16 residues.

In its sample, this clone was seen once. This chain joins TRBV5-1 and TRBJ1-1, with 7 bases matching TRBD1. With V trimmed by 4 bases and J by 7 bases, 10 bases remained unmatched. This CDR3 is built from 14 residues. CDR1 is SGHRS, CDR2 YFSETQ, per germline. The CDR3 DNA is TGCGCCAGCAGCATAGACACAGGGGTTGGTGAAGCTTTCTTT. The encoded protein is CASSIDTGVGEAFF.

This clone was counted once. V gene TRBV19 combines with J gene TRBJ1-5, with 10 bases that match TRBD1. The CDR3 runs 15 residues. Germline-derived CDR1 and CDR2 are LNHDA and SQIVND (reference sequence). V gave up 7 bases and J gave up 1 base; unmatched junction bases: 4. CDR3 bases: TGTGCCAGTATTAGGACAGGGGGGAGCAATCAGCCCCAGCATTTT. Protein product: CASIRTGGSNQPQHF.

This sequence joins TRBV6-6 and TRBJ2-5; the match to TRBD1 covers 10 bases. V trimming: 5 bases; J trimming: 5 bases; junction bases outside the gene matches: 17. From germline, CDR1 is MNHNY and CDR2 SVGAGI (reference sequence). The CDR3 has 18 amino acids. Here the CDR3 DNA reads TGTGCCAGCAGTCGGAGGGTAGGGGACAGGGGTCTGAAGGAGACCCAGTACTTC. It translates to CASSRRVGDRGLKETQYF.

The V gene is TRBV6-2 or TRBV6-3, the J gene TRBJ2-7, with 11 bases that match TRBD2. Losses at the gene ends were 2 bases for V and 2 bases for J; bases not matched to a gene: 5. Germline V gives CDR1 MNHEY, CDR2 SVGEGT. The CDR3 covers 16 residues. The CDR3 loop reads CASSYPSSGGTYEQYF. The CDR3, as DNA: TGTGCCAGCAGTTACCCCTCTAGCGGGGGGACCTACGAGCAGTACTTC.

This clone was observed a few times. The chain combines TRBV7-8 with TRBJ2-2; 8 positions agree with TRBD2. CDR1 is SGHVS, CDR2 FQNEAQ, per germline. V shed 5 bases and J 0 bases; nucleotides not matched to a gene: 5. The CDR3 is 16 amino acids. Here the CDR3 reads CASSPRGGTNTGELFF. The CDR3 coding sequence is TGTGCCAGCAGCCCACGGGGGGGGACGAACACCGGGGAGCTGTTTTTT.

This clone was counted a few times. The CDR3 spells CASSPVVGQGNHYGYTF. CDR3 in DNA: TGTGCCAGCTCACCGGTTGTGGGGCAGGGAAATCACTATGGCTACACCTTC. J is TRBJ1-2 and V is TRBV18, with D possibly TRBD1 on 5 matching bases. V shed 3 bases and J shed 3 bases, with 20 bases lying between them. The CDR3 runs 17 residues. CDR1 and CDR2 (germline): KGHSH, LQKENI.

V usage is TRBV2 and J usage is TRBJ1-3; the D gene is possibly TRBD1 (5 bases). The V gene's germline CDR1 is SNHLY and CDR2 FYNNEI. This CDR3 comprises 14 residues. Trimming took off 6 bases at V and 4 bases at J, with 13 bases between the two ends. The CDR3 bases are TGTGCCAGCAGGAGGACAATCATGGGAAACACCATATATTTT. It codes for CASRRTIMGNTIYF.

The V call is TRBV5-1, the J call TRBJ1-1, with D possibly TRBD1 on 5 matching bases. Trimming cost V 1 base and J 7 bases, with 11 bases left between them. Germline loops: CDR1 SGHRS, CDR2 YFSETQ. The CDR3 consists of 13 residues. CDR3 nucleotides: TGCGCCAGCAGCTTGATGGCGCAGGGTGAAGCTTTCTTT. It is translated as CASSLMAQGEAFF.

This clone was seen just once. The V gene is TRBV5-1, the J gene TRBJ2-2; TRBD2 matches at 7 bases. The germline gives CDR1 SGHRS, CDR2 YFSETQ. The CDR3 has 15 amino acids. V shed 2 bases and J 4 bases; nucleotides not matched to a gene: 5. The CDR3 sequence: CASSLGGGGTGELFF. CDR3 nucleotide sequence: TGCGCCAGCAGCTTAGGCGGGGGAGGCACCGGGGAGCTGTTTTTT.

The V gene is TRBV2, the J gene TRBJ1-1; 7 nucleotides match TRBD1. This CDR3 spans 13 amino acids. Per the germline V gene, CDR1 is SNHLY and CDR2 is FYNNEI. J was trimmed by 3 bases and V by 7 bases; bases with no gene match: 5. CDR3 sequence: CASILDRDTEAFF. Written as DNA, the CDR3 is TGTGCCAGCATCCTCGACAGGGACACTGAAGCTTTCTTT.

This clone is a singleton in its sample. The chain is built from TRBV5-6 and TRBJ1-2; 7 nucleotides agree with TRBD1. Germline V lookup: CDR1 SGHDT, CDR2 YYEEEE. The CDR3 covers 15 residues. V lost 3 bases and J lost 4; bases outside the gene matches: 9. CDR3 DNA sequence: TGTGCCAGCAGCTCCACGGGACAGTTCGTCTATGGCTACACCTTC. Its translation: CASSSTGQFVYGYTF.

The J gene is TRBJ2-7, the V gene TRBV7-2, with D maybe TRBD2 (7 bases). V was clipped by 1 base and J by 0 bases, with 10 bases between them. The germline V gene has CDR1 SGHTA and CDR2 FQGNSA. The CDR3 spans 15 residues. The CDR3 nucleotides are TGTGCCAGCAGCTTAGTGGGGGGGCCCTCCTACGAGCAGTACTTC. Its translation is CASSLVGGPSYEQYF.

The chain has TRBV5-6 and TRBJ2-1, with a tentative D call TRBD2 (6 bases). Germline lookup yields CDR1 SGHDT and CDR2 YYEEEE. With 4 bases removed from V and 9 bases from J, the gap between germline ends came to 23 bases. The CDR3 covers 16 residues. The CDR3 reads CASSPYLFGAGGEQFF. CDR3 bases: TGTGCCAGCAGCCCGTATCTCTTTGGGGCCGGGGGTGAGCAGTTCTTC.

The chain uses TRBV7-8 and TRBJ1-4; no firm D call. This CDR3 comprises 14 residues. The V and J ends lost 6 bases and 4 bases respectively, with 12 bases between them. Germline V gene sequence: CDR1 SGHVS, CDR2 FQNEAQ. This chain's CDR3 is CASSRSSVNEKLFF. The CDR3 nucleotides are TGTGCCAGCAGTCGGAGCTCCGTTAATGAAAAACTGTTTTTT.

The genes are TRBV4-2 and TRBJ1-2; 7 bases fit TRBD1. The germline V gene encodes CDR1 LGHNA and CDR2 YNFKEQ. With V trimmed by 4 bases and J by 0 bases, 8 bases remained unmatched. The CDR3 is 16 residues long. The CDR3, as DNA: TGTGCCAGCAGCCGGGAAGGGGGCCTATCTAACTATGGCTACACCTTC. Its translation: CASSREGGLSNYGYTF.

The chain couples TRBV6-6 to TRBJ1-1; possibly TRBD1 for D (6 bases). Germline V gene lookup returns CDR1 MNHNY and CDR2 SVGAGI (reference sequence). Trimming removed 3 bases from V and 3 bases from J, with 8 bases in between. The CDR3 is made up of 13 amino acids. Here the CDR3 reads CASSYRQDTEAFF. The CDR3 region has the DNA TGTGCCAGCAGTTATCGACAGGACACTGAAGCTTTCTTT.

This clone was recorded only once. The CDR3 DNA follows: TGTGCCAGCAGTGCCTCTGGGGCAGGGTACGATACGCAGTATTTT. As protein: CASSASGAGYDTQYF. V gene TRBV6-4 combines with J gene TRBJ2-3, with D maybe TRBD1 (5 bases). This CDR3 has 15 amino acids. The germline V and J ends were trimmed by 4 bases and 6 bases, with 17 bases remaining between them. The germline gives CDR1 MRHNA, CDR2 SNTAGT.

For the CDR3, the DNA is TGCGCCAGCAGCCCCTCCGACAGGGGTGACTCACCCCTCCACTTT. Its protein is CASSPSDRGDSPLHF. The chain joins TRBV5-1 to TRBJ1-6; 8 bases match TRBD1. The germline V gene encodes CDR1 SGHRS and CDR2 YFSETQ. The CDR3 is 15 amino acids. The junction had 10 bases not matched to a gene; V was cut back by 4 bases and J by 10 bases. The full variable domain, rest sourced from reference TRBV5-1 and TRBJ1-6, is KAGVTQTPRYLIKTRGQQVTLSCSPISGHRSVSWYQQTPGQGLQFLFEYFSETQRNKGNFPGRFSGRQFSNSRSEMNVSTLELGDSALYLCASSPSDRGDSPLHFGNGTRLTVT.

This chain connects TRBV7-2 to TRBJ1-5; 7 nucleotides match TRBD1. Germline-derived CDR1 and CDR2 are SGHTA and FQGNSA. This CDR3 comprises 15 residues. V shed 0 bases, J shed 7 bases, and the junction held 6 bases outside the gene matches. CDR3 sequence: CASSLAQGWLQPQHF. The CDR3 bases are TGTGCCAGCAGCTTAGCACAGGGGTGGCTCCAGCCCCAGCATTTT.

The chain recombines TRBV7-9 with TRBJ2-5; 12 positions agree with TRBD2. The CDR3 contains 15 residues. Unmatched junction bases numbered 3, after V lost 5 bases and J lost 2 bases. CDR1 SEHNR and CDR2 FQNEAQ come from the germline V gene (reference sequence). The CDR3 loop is CASSRTSGVQETQYF. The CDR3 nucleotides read TGTGCCAGCAGCCGGACTAGCGGGGTTCAAGAGACCCAGTACTTC.

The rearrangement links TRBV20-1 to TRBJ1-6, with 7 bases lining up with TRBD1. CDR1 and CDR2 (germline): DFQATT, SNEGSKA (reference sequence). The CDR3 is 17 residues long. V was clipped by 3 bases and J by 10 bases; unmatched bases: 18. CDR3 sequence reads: CSASIMGTTGFDSPLHF. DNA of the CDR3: TGCAGTGCTAGTATTATGGGGACGACAGGGTTTGACTCACCCCTCCACTTT.

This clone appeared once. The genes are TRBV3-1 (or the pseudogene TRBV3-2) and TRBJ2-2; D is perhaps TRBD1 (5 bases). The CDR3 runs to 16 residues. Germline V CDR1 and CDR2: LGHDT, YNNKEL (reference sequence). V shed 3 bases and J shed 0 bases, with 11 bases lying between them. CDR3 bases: TGTGCCAGCAGCCAGTCCCCCAGGGCGAACACCGGGGAGCTGTTTTTT. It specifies CASSQSPRANTGELFF.